The source of this TCR beta chain is a study of Ad26.COV2.S vaccination and SARS-CoV-2 variants. Sequencing was performed with immunoSEQ multiplex PCR; in TCRdb, only in-frame clones are kept and a portion is missing. The sample shows about 400,000 clones, about 83% of them seen only once. CDR3 length: 16 amino acids. J gave up 5 bases and V 4 bases, and 4 bases lay outside the gene matches. Germline CDR1 and CDR2: SGHNT and YENEEA. Treatment reported: some 20 received Ad26.COV2.S at low or high dose, single or two shots; a few received placebo; per-sample allocation not given. Day 63 after the first vaccine or placebo injection was the time point for sampling.

This sequence joins TRBV11-3 and TRBJ2-3; TRBD2 agrees at 15 bases. This specimen consisted of peripheral blood, obtained in a trial of Ad26.COV2.S vaccine versus placebo. This receptor was taken from a person aged 18-60 years who received the Ad26.COV2.S COVID-19 vaccine or a placebo. CDR3 sequence (DNA): TGTGCCAGCAGCTCCGGACTAGCGGGAGGGGGAGATACGCAGTATTTT. Its protein product is CASSSGLAGGGDTQYF.